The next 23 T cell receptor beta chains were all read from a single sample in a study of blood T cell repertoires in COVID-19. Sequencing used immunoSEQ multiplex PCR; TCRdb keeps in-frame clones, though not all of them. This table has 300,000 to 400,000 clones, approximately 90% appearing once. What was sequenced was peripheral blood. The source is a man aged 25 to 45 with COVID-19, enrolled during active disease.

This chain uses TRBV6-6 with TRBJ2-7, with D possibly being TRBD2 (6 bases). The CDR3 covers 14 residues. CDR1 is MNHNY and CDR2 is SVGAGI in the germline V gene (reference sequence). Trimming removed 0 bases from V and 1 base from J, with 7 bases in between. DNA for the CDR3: TGTGCCAGCAGTTACTCGGAGGGTTCCTACGAGCAGTACTTC. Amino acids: CASSYSEGSYEQYF.

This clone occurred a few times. DNA of the CDR3: TGTGCCAGCAGCACACTCACGGGGGGGCTTGGCACAGATACGCAGTATTTT. It is translated as CASSTLTGGLGTDTQYF. The rearrangement joins TRBV5-4 to TRBJ2-3, with TRBD2 matching 8 bases. Germline lookup yields CDR1 SGHNT and CDR2 YYREEE (reference sequence). After removal of 4 bases from V and 1 base from J, the junction contained 11 bases not matched to a gene. The CDR3 loop spans 17 amino acids.

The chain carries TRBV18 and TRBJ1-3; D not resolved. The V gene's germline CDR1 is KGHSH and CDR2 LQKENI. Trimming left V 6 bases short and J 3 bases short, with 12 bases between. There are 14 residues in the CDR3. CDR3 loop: CASSTGNIGNTIYF. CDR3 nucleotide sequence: TGTGCCAGCTCTACCGGGAACATTGGAAACACCATATATTTT.

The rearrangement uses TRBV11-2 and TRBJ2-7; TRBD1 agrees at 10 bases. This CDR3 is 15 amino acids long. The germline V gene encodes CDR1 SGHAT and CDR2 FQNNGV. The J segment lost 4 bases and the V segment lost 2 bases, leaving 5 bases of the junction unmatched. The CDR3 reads CASSLPTGGLYEQYF. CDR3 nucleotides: TGTGCCAGCAGCTTACCGACAGGGGGCTTGTACGAGCAGTACTTC.

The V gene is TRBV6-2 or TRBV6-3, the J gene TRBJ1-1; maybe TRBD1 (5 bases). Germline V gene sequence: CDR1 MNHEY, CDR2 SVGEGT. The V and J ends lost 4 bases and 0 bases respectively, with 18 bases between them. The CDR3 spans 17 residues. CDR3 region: CASSSSFGHSMNTEAFF. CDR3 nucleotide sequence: TGTGCCAGCAGTTCTTCCTTCGGACATTCGATGAACACTGAAGCTTTCTTT.

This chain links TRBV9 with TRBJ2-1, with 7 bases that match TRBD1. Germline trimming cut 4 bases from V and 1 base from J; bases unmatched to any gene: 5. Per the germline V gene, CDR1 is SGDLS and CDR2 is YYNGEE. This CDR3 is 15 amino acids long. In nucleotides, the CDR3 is TGTGCCAGCAGCCGTACAGGGGTGTCCTACAATGAGCAGTTCTTC. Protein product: CASSRTGVSYNEQFF. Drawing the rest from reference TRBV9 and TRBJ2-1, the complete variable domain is DSGVTQTPKHLITATGQRVTLRCSPRSGDLSVYWYQQSLDQGLQFLIQYYNGEERAKGNILERFSAQQFPDLHSELNLSSLELGDSALYFCASSRTGVSYNEQFFGPGTRLTVL.

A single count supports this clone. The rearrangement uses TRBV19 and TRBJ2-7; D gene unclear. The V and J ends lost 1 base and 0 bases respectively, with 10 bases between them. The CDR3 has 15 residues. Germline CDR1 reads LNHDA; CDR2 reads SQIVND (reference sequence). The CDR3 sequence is CASSIVGGSSYEQYF. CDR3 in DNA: TGTGCCAGTAGTATAGTCGGCGGTAGCTCCTACGAGCAGTACTTC.

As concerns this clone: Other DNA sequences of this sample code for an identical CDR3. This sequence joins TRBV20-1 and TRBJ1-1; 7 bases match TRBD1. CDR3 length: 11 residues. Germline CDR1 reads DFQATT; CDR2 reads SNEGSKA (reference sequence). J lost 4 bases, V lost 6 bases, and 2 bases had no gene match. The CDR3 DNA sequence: TGCAGTGCAACAGGGGCCACTGAAGCTTTCTTT. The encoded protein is CSATGATEAFF.

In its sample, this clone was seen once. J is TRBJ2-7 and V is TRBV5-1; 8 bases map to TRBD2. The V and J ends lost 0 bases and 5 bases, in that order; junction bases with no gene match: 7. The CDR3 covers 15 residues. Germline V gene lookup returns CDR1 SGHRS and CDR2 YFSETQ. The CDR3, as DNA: TGCGCCAGCAGCTTGGGGGCTAGCGGGTCCAACGAGCAGTACTTC. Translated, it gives CASSLGASGSNEQYF.

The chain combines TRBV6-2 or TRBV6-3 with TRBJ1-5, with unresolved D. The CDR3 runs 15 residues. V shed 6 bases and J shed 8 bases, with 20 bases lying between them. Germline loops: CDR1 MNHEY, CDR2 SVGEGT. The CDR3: CASSPNTESKEPQHF. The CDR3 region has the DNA TGTGCCAGCAGCCCTAATACAGAGAGCAAGGAGCCCCAGCATTTT.

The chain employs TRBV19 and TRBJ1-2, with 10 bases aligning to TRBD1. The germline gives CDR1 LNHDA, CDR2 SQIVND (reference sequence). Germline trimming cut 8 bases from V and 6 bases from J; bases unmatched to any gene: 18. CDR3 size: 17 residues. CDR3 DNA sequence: TGTGCCAGTCATCCGGGACAGGGGCTCCGATGGTTCGATGGCTACACCTTC. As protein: CASHPGQGLRWFDGYTF.

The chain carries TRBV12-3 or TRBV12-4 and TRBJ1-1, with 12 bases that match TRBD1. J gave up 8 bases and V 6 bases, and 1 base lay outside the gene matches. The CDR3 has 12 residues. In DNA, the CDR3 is TGTGCCAGCAGGGGACAGGGGGCAGAAGCTTTCTTT. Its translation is CASRGQGAEAFF.

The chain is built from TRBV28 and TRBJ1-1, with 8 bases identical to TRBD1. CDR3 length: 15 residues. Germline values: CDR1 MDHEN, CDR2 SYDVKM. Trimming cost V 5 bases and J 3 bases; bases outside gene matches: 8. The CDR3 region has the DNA TGTGCCAGCAGTGCGACACAGGGGGGGGACACTGAAGCTTTCTTT. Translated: CASSATQGGDTEAFF.

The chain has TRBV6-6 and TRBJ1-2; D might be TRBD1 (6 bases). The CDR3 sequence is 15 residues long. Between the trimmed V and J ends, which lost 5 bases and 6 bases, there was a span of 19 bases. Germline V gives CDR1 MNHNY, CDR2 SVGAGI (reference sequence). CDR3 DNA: TGTGCCAGCAGTCTCAGCAGGGGACGAGTCCATGGCTACACCTTC. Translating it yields CASSLSRGRVHGYTF.

The CDR3 sequence: CASSLALYRGTDTQYF. The CDR3 coding sequence is TGTGCCAGCAGCTTAGCGCTATACAGGGGCACAGATACGCAGTATTTT. The chain joins TRBV7-2 to TRBJ2-3; D is perhaps TRBD1 (6 bases). Per the germline V gene, CDR1 is SGHTA and CDR2 is FQGNSA. V was pared by 0 bases and J by 1 base, with 11 bases between. This CDR3 spans 16 amino acids.

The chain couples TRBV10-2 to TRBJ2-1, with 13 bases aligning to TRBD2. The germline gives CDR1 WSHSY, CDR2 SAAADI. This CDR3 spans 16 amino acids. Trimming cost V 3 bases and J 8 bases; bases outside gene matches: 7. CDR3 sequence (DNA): TGCGCCAGCAGTGAAGGGACTAGCGGGAATGGTGATGAGCAGTTCTTC. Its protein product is CASSEGTSGNGDEQFF.

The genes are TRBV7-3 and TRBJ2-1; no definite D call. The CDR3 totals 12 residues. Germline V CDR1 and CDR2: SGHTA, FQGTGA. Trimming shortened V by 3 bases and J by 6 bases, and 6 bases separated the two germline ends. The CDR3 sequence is CASSFSSNEQFF. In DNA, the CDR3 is TGTGCCAGCAGCTTTTCTAGCAATGAGCAGTTCTTC.

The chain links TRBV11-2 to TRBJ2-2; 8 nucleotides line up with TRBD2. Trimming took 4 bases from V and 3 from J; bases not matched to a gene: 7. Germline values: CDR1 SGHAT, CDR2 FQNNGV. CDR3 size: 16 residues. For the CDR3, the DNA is TGTGCCAGCAGCTCCCGTTTAGCGGGACACACCGGGGAGCTGTTTTTT. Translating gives CASSSRLAGHTGELFF.

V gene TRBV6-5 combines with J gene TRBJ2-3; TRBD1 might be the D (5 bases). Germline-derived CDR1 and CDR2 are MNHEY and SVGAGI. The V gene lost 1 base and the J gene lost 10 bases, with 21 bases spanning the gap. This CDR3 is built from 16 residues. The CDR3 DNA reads TGTGCCAGCAGTTACTTCGACATAGGACACACGGGTGCGCAGTATTTT. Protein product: CASSYFDIGHTGAQYF.

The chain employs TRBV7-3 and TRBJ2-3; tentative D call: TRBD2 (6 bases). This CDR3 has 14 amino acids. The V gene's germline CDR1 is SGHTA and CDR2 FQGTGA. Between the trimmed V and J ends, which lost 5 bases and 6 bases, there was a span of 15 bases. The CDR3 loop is CASSRDPGVDTQYF. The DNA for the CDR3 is TGTGCCAGCAGCCGGGACCCGGGGGTGGATACGCAGTATTTT.

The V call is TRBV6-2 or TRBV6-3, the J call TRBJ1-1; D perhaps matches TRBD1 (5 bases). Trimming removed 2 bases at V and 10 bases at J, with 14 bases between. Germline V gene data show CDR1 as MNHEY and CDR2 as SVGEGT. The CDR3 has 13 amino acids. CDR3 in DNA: TGTGCCAGCAGTTACACGGACACCACGGCAGCTTTCTTT. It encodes CASSYTDTTAAFF.

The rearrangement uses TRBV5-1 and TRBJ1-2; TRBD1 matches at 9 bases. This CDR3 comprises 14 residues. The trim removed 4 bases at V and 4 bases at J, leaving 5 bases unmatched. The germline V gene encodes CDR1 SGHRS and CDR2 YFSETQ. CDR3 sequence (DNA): TGCGCCAGCAGCCCGGACAGGGGTGGCTATGGCTACACCTTC. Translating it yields CASSPDRGGYGYTF.

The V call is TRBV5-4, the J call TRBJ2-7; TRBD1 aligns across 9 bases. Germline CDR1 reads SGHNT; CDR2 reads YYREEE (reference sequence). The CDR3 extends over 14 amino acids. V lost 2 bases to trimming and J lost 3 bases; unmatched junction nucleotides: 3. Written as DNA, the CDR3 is TGTGCCAGCAGCTTCGGGGACAGGGACTACGAGCAGTACTTC. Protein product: CASSFGDRDYEQYF.